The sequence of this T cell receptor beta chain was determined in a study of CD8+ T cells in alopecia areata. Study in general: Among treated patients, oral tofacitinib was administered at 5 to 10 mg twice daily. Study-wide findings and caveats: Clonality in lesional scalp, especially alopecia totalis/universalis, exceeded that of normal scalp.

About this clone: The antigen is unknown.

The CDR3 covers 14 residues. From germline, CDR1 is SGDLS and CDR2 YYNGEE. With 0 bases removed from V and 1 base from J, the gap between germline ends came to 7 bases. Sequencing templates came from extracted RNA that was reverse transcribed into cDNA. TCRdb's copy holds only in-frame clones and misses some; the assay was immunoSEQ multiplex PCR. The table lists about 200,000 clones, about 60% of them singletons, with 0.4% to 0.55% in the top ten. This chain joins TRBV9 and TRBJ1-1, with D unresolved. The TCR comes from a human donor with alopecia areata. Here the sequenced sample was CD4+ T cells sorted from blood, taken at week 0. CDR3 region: CASSVGWENTEAFF. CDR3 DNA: TGTGCCAGCAGCGTAGGGTGGGAGAACACTGAAGCTTTCTTT.